Shown below are 7 T cell receptor beta chains from a single sample sequenced in a study of T cell responses to AZD1222 COVID-19 vaccine. Profiling relied on immunoSEQ multiplex PCR, and the TCRdb table lists in-frame clones only, not all of them. The sample shows over 150,000 clones, around 87% of them seen only once. The source material was peripheral blood, sampled on day 0 of AZD1222 vaccination. These receptors all stem from an adult in good health.

The chain links TRBV5-6 to TRBJ2-3; the D gene is possibly TRBD1 (6 bases). V was trimmed by 4 bases and J by 2 bases, leaving 14 bases between them. The CDR3 has 15 amino acids. The V gene's germline CDR1 is SGHDT and CDR2 YYEEEE. The CDR3 loop reads CASSIKTGFTDTQYF. The CDR3 bases are TGTGCCAGCAGCATTAAGACAGGCTTCACAGATACGCAGTATTTT.

The CDR3 DNA is TGTGCCAGTAGTATATTGGACAGGGGCTCCTGGCCGGGCAATCAGCCCCAGCATTTT. Protein: CASSILDRGSWPGNQPQHF. The J gene is TRBJ1-5, the V gene TRBV19; 9 nucleotides match TRBD1. Germline V gene lookup returns CDR1 LNHDA and CDR2 SQIVND (reference sequence). The CDR3 is made up of 19 amino acids. The J segment lost 2 bases and the V segment lost 2 bases, leaving 13 bases of the junction unmatched.

This chain joins TRBV5-4 and TRBJ1-2; no clear D. This CDR3 region has 13 residues. V gave up 4 bases and J gave up 8 bases, with 15 bases separating them. Germline values: CDR1 SGHNT, CDR2 YYREEE (reference sequence). The CDR3 region is CASSPGYAGGYTF. The CDR3 coding sequence is TGTGCCAGCAGCCCGGGATATGCTGGAGGCTACACCTTC.

The V and J genes are TRBV7-3 and TRBJ2-7, with D possibly being TRBD1 (6 bases). Trimming left V 6 bases short and J 3 bases short, with 18 bases between. Germline loops: CDR1 SGHTA, CDR2 FQGTGA. CDR3 size: 15 residues. The DNA for the CDR3 is TGTGCCAGCAGGATCCACTCACAGGGAAACTACGAGCAGTACTTC. This sequence encodes CASRIHSQGNYEQYF.

The chain carries TRBV7-9 and TRBJ1-4; possible D gene TRBD1, 5 bases. This CDR3 comprises 13 residues. V was clipped by 1 base and J by 12 bases, with 12 bases between them. CDR1 and CDR2 (germline): SEHNR, FQNEAQ (reference sequence). Here the CDR3 DNA reads TGTGCCAGCAGCTTAGGGGGGACGACAGAACTGTTTTTT. This encodes CASSLGGTTELFF.

The chain employs TRBV5-1 and TRBJ2-7, with D possibly matching TRBD2 (5 bases). Looked up from germline, CDR1 is SGHRS and CDR2 is YFSETQ. V lost 0 bases to trimming and J lost 7 bases, with 8 bases between them. The CDR3 has 12 residues. CDR3 DNA: TGCGCCAGCAGCTTGGGGCTAGCTGAGCAGTACTTC. This encodes CASSLGLAEQYF.

This chain joins TRBV28 and TRBJ2-7; a possible D gene is TRBD1 (5 bases). The CDR3 is 12 residues long. Trimming pared 3 bases from V and 5 bases from J, leaving 8 bases between. Per germline, CDR1 MDHEN and CDR2 SYDVKM. The chain's CDR3 is CASSFGAHEQYF. The CDR3 nucleotides are TGTGCCAGCAGTTTTGGGGCCCACGAGCAGTACTTC.